The T cell receptor (beta chain) described here comes from a study of cytomegalovirus exposure and HLA in healthy donors (dated by TCRdb to 2016 to 2017). Looking at the study overall: The 666 repertoires of the first cohort and the roughly 110 validation repertoires were produced on the same platform, according to a later analysis. To predict cytomegalovirus infection status, the study brought together high-throughput TCR immunosequencing, statistical association of individual TCRs with disease status, and machine learning. A separate validation cohort of some 130 different subjects was used in addition to the roughly 670-subject first cohort. The study aimed to test whether signatures of past pathogen exposure could be identified by cataloging public T cell receptors.

Separate from the roughly 630-subject first cohort, the validation cohort of 90 to 150 subjects was the group to which the donors belonged. The library relied on the immunoSEQ multiplex PCR assay. In the authors' own workflow: A statistical classification framework was developed to diagnose cytomegalovirus status using the catalog of TCR beta chain sequences. TCRdb re-hosts the immuneACCESS table, in-frame sequences only. Its copies lack some clones; in the studies checked, an unresolved V gene accounts for under half of them, and the cause for the rest is not known. V, J and clone size reflect that table, while D and trimming were determined from the DNA. This sample is represented by under 150,000 clones; 70% to 90% of them were singletons. Roughly 1.4% of the sample rests with the top ten. Paper-wide results and their limitations: A later analysis found that TCRs clustered in the first cohort also tended to co-occur in the approximately 120 validation repertoires, with approximately 94% of cluster scores above 0. The authors suggested that the approach could potentially be extended to other disease states and immunological phenotypes. In the study, 150 to 200 TCR beta chains were listed as associated with cytomegalovirus. In vitro tests confirmed that a few of the cytomegalovirus-associated TCR beta chains recognize cytomegalovirus antigens. All 120 or so repertoires were used to score co-occurrence in the validation cohort in a later analysis, because that analysis had no HLA typing for the cohort. Most TCR sequences were observed very rarely across donors, whereas some public TCRs were present in many individuals. The classifier was reported to diagnose cytomegalovirus status with high specificity and sensitivity in both the original cohort and the validation cohort.

Concerning this clone: Its target antigen remains unknown. The input lacks base qualities; no much larger clone sits a single base away.

Taken from the germline V gene, the CDR1 and CDR2 loops are LGHNA and YSLEER. Between the V and J ends, shortened by 0 bases and 1 base respectively, the junction contains 12 bases. CDR3 length: 17 amino acids, cysteine to phenylalanine. Only the CDR3 portion is preserved as DNA: 51 bases, with reading frame beginning at the first base. The sample consisted of PBMCs. This clonotype originated in a woman aged 30 to 39 in good health and CMV-seronegative. The chain is assembled from TRBV4-3 and TRBJ1-4; the D gene cannot be named for sure. The nucleotide sequence is given as TGCGCCAGCAGCCAAGATCACTACGGTGGAACTAATGAAAAACTGTTTTTT. Its product reads: CASSQDHYGGTNEKLFF.